Below, 24 T cell receptor beta chains from the same sample are listed, as sequenced in a study of blood T cell repertoires in COVID-19. Method: immunoSEQ multiplex PCR; TCRdb's copy keeps in-frame clones and lacks some. The sample consists of about 180,000 clones, roughly 77% of them appearing once. What was sequenced was peripheral blood. Every receptor here comes from a woman older than 75 with COVID-19, enrolled during active disease.

V and J are TRBV24-1 and TRBJ2-1; 10 nucleotides align to TRBD2. Per germline, CDR1 KGHDR and CDR2 SFDVKD. The CDR3 is made up of 15 amino acids. The junction had 6 bases not matched to a gene; V was cut back by 4 bases and J by 7 bases. CDR3 nucleotides: TGTGCCACCAGTGAACCGGGACTAGCGAGGAATGAGCAGTTCTTC. Its translation: CATSEPGLARNEQFF.

The V gene is TRBV11-3, the J gene TRBJ1-2; perhaps TRBD1 as D (6 bases). Germline loops: CDR1 SGHNT, CDR2 YENEEA. The CDR3 runs to 12 residues. The V end was cut by 0 bases, the J end by 8 bases, with 7 bases between. CDR3 DNA sequence: TGTGCCAGCAGCTTAGATGACAGGGGCTACACCTTC. Amino acid sequence: CASSLDDRGYTF.

This rearrangement joins TRBV11-2 to TRBJ2-3; 10 bases agree with TRBD2. Per germline, CDR1 SGHAT and CDR2 FQNNGV. V shed 5 bases and J 1 base; nucleotides not matched to a gene: 6. CDR3 size: 16 residues. This CDR3 is CASSRLLAGGTDTQYF. The CDR3, as DNA: TGTGCCAGCAGCCGCCTCCTAGCGGGGGGCACAGATACGCAGTATTTT.

V gene TRBV28 combines with J gene TRBJ1-5, with 8 bases identical to TRBD1. Germline V gene lookup returns CDR1 MDHEN and CDR2 SYDVKM. With 5 bases clipped from V and 2 bases from J, the junction kept 5 bases outside the gene matches. The CDR3 is made up of 15 amino acids. CDR3 sequence reads: CASSLRGLGNQPQHF. CDR3 coding DNA: TGTGCCAGCAGTCTCAGGGGGCTAGGCAATCAGCCCCAGCATTTT.

There are a few counts of this clone. The chain carries TRBV4-1 and TRBJ2-2; D might be TRBD1 (6 bases). V lost 2 bases to trimming and J lost 7 bases, with 17 bases between them. The CDR3 is 16 residues long. The germline V gene encodes CDR1 MGHRA and CDR2 YSYEKL. The CDR3 sequence is CASSQSGHANDGELFF. The DNA of the CDR3 is TGCGCCAGCAGCCAATCGGGACACGCGAACGACGGGGAGCTGTTTTTT.

In this sample, this clone turned up many times. This sequence joins TRBV19 and TRBJ1-5, with D perhaps matching TRBD1 (5 bases). The CDR3 is 16 amino acids. The germline V gene has CDR1 LNHDA and CDR2 SQIVND (reference sequence). Trimming shortened V by 6 bases and J by 2 bases, and 17 bases separated the two germline ends. The CDR3 bases are TGTGCCAGTAGCCCCGTGGCAGGGCCAGGCAATCAGCCCCAGCATTTT. Amino acids: CASSPVAGPGNQPQHF.

The J gene is TRBJ1-2, the V gene TRBV29-1; D uncertain. The germline V and J ends were trimmed by 4 bases and 6 bases, with 9 bases remaining between them. Germline assignment: CDR1 SQVTM and CDR2 ANQGSEA. The CDR3 is made up of 11 amino acids. CDR3 coding DNA: TGCAGCGTTGGAGGATCTAATGGCTACACCTTC. This sequence encodes CSVGGSNGYTF.

V is TRBV9 and J is TRBJ1-3; possibly TRBD1 for D (5 bases). Looked up from germline, CDR1 is SGDLS and CDR2 is YYNGEE. Trimming pared 0 bases from V and 4 bases from J, leaving 8 bases between. CDR3 size: 14 residues. This CDR3 is CASSVEGYGNTIYF. CDR3 DNA: TGTGCCAGCAGCGTAGAGGGGTACGGAAACACCATATATTTT.

The chain recombines TRBV19 with TRBJ1-2, with D perhaps matching TRBD1 (5 bases). The CDR3 sequence is 13 residues long. V lost 4 bases and J lost 3, with 9 bases in between. Germline assignment: CDR1 LNHDA and CDR2 SQIVND (reference sequence). This chain's CDR3 is CASSRARDYGYTF. In DNA form, the CDR3 reads TGTGCCAGTAGTAGGGCCAGGGACTATGGCTACACCTTC.

V is TRBV6-2 or TRBV6-3 and J is TRBJ2-7; D ambiguous. The CDR3 consists of 13 residues. Trimming stripped 0 bases from V and 2 bases from J, with 5 bases between. Germline CDR1 MNHEY, CDR2 SVGEGT. DNA for the CDR3: TGTGCCAGCAGTTACTCGCAGGCCTACGAGCAGTACTTC. Translation gives CASSYSQAYEQYF.

The table lists this clone with a count of one. CDR3 sequence: CASSGLAGYDKNIQYF. CDR3 DNA: TGTGCCAGCAGCGGACTAGCGGGATATGACAAAAACATTCAGTACTTC. The chain recombines TRBV9 with TRBJ2-4, with TRBD2 matching over 11 bases. V lost 3 bases and J lost 3; bases outside the gene matches: 5. Germline V CDR1 and CDR2: SGDLS, YYNGEE. The CDR3 is made up of 16 amino acids.

In this sample, this clone turned up once. The chain recombines TRBV11-3 with TRBJ1-1, with 7 nucleotides matching TRBD1. Germline CDR1 and CDR2: SGHNT and YENEEA. The ends lost 5 bases at V and 4 bases at J; junction bases unmatched: 10. The length of the CDR3 is 15 residues. DNA of the CDR3: TGTGCCAGCAGCCCTCGGACAGGTTCGTTCACTGAAGCTTTCTTT. Translated, it gives CASSPRTGSFTEAFF.

The rearrangement links TRBV18 to TRBJ1-3; possibly TRBD1 for D (5 bases). CDR3 length equals 16 residues. Trimming shortened V by 4 bases and J by 0 bases, and 13 bases separated the two germline ends. Germline CDR1 KGHSH, CDR2 LQKENI. CDR3 protein: CASSLNPGHSGNTIYF. DNA for the CDR3: TGTGCCAGCTCACTGAATCCAGGGCACTCTGGAAACACCATATATTTT.

This clone was detected only once. CDR3 sequence reads: CASSIDPPTGKLFF. The CDR3 DNA reads TGTGCCAGTAGTATAGATCCCCCAACAGGGAAACTGTTTTTT. The chain employs TRBV19 and TRBJ1-4, with D perhaps TRBD1 (6 bases). V shed 0 bases and J shed 11 bases, with 13 bases lying between them. The CDR3 runs 14 residues. CDR1 and CDR2 (germline): LNHDA, SQIVND (reference sequence).

The V gene is TRBV19, the J gene TRBJ2-2; weak D call: TRBD1 (5 bases). The CDR3 loop spans 15 amino acids. The germline V and J ends were trimmed by 1 base and 4 bases, with 10 bases remaining between them. Germline assignment: CDR1 LNHDA and CDR2 SQIVND (reference sequence). This CDR3 reads CASSIVQGSTGELFF. CDR3 in DNA: TGTGCCAGTAGTATAGTGCAGGGTAGCACCGGGGAGCTGTTTTTT.

The rearrangement joins TRBV4-2 to TRBJ1-5; no clear D gene. CDR1 LGHNA and CDR2 YNFKEQ come from the germline V gene. There are 13 residues in the CDR3. V was cut by 0 bases and J by 7 bases, with 7 bases left in between. CDR3 coding DNA: TGTGCCAGCAGCCAAGATGGCCAACAGCCCCAGCATTTT. Encoded protein: CASSQDGQQPQHF.

The V and J genes are TRBV11-1 and TRBJ2-7; 12 bases agree with TRBD2. The CDR3 is 15 amino acids. Germline lookup yields CDR1 SGHAT and CDR2 FQDESV (reference sequence). V lost 1 base and J lost 6; bases outside the gene matches: 4. The CDR3 is CASSLGLAGDFEQYF. The CDR3 DNA reads TGTGCCAGCAGCTTAGGACTAGCGGGAGACTTCGAGCAGTACTTC.

The V and J genes are TRBV20-1 and TRBJ1-1, with D perhaps matching TRBD1 (5 bases). With 6 bases removed from V and 7 bases from J, the gap between germline ends came to 12 bases. From germline, CDR1 is DFQATT and CDR2 SNEGSKA (reference sequence). This CDR3 is 11 amino acids long. The CDR3 region has the DNA TGCAGTGCGAAGCGGGGGAATGAAGCTTTCTTT. Residues: CSAKRGNEAFF.

The chain links TRBV5-6 to TRBJ1-3; D not certain. Trimming pared 0 bases from V and 9 bases from J, leaving 10 bases between. In germline, CDR1 is SGHDT, CDR2 YYEEEE. The CDR3 is 13 amino acids. CDR3 in amino acids: CASSLDPPGTIYF. CDR3 bases: TGTGCCAGCAGCTTGGACCCTCCGGGCACCATATATTTT.

V is TRBV6-5 and J is TRBJ2-2; D is perhaps TRBD1 (5 bases). Trimming pared 6 bases from V and 5 bases from J, leaving 16 bases between. CDR1 is MNHEY and CDR2 is SVGAGI in the germline V gene. This CDR3 is 15 amino acids long. This chain's CDR3 is CASSRWQGGTGELFF. The CDR3 nucleotides read TGTGCCAGCAGCCGGTGGCAGGGTGGAACCGGGGAGCTGTTTTTT.

This clone was observed a few times. J is TRBJ1-1 and V is TRBV28; 12 bases map to TRBD1. The ends lost 6 bases at V and 4 bases at J; junction bases unmatched: 12. The CDR3 contains 17 residues. Per germline, CDR1 MDHEN and CDR2 SYDVKM. The CDR3 region has the DNA TGTGCCAGCAGACCTCCTCCGGGACAGGGGGCGAGCACTGAAGCTTTCTTT. Protein sequence: CASRPPPGQGASTEAFF.

The chain employs TRBV5-1 and TRBJ2-1; 9 bases fit TRBD1. Trimming removed 0 bases from V and 7 bases from J; junction bases left unmatched: 11. This CDR3 contains 17 residues. Germline CDR1 is SGHRS and CDR2 is YFSETQ. The CDR3 loop is CASSLGPTGGLGNEQFF. The CDR3 DNA follows: TGCGCCAGCAGCTTGGGCCCTACAGGGGGCCTCGGGAATGAGCAGTTCTTC.

CDR3 nucleotide sequence: TGTGCCAGCAGCTTACTACAGTCGAACACTGAAGCTTTCTTT. Residues: CASSLLQSNTEAFF. The chain is built from TRBV11-3 and TRBJ1-1; D gene ambiguous. The V gene lost 2 bases and the J gene lost 1 base, with 8 bases spanning the gap. The CDR3 is made up of 14 amino acids. CDR1 SGHNT and CDR2 YENEEA come from the germline V gene.

The chain links TRBV7-2 to TRBJ1-2; TRBD1 matches 7 bases. V lost 5 bases, J lost 7 bases, and 4 bases stayed unmatched. Germline CDR1 and CDR2: SGHTA and FQGNSA. The CDR3 covers 12 residues. The CDR3 DNA follows: TGTGCCAGCAGCCCGACAGGGTTTGGCTACACCTTC. It specifies CASSPTGFGYTF.